The next 29 T cell receptor beta chains were all read from a single sample in a study of cytotoxic CD8 clonotypes in ibrutinib-treated CLL. Sequenced by immunoSEQ multiplex PCR; TCRdb stores in-frame clones only, minus some. The repertoire holds 250,000 to 350,000 clones, with around 76% as singletons. The sample was PBMCs, taken at disease progression, from a patient treated with ibrutinib. The receptor source for this set is a human donor with chronic lymphocytic leukemia.

This chain connects TRBV4-2 to TRBJ2-5; D may be TRBD2 (6 bases). Trimming took 0 bases from V and 1 from J, leaving 12 bases between them. The V gene's germline CDR1 is LGHNA and CDR2 YNFKEQ. The CDR3 consists of 16 residues. The CDR3 is CASSQEERGAQETQYF. DNA for the CDR3: TGTGCCAGCAGCCAAGAAGAACGCGGGGCCCAAGAGACCCAGTACTTC.

A few counts support this clone. V is TRBV4-1 and J is TRBJ2-7; 10 positions match TRBD1. Trimming took 1 base from V and 7 from J; bases not matched to a gene: 7. The CDR3 is 15 amino acids. The germline V gene encodes CDR1 MGHRA and CDR2 YSYEKL. CDR3 in DNA: TGCGCCAGCAGCCAAGCTCTGACAGGGGGCGGAGAGCAGTACTTC. This sequence encodes CASSQALTGGGEQYF.

The genes are TRBV9 and TRBJ2-1; the D is unclear. The CDR3 has 14 amino acids. Trimming removed 3 bases at V and 0 bases at J, with 7 bases between. Germline V gene data show CDR1 as SGDLS and CDR2 as YYNGEE. The CDR3 sequence is CASSGANSYNEQFF. The CDR3 coding sequence is TGTGCCAGCAGCGGGGCCAACTCCTACAATGAGCAGTTCTTC. The full variable domain, rest sourced from reference TRBV9 and TRBJ2-1, is DSGVTQTPKHLITATGQRVTLRCSPRSGDLSVYWYQQSLDQGLQFLIQYYNGEERAKGNILERFSAQQFPDLHSELNLSSLELGDSALYFCASSGANSYNEQFFGPGTRLTVL.

The chain couples TRBV6-1 to TRBJ1-5; no clear D gene. The V end was cut by 8 bases, the J end by 0 bases, with 11 bases between. The CDR3 is made up of 14 amino acids. Germline loops: CDR1 MNHNS, CDR2 SASEGT. CDR3 region: CASGPGYSNQPQHF. The CDR3 DNA sequence: TGTGCCAGCGGCCCAGGATATAGCAATCAGCCCCAGCATTTT.

The rearrangement joins TRBV9 to TRBJ1-1, with D maybe TRBD1 (6 bases). Germline assignment: CDR1 SGDLS and CDR2 YYNGEE. Trimming cost V 4 bases and J 4 bases, with 14 bases left between them. The CDR3 has 14 residues. CDR3 amino acids: CASSLAGGRTEAFF. CDR3 coding DNA: TGTGCCAGCAGCCTTGCGGGGGGCCGCACTGAAGCTTTCTTT.

The chain combines TRBV6-1 with TRBJ2-7, with D perhaps matching TRBD2 (5 bases). Germline V lookup: CDR1 MNHNS, CDR2 SASEGT. The V end was cut by 2 bases, the J end by 4 bases, with 12 bases between. This CDR3 contains 14 residues. In nucleotides, the CDR3 is TGTGCCAGCAGTGAAACGGGGATTGGATACGAGCAGTACTTC. Encoded protein: CASSETGIGYEQYF.

The V gene is TRBV7-9, the J gene TRBJ2-2; 7 bases fit TRBD1. With V trimmed by 10 bases and J by 4 bases, 9 bases remained unmatched. The CDR3 runs 14 residues. Germline V gives CDR1 SEHNR, CDR2 FQNEAQ (reference sequence). The CDR3, as DNA: TGTGCCACCGAACCGACAGGGCTCACCGGGGAGCTGTTTTTT. Encoded protein: CATEPTGLTGELFF.

This chain uses TRBV7-2 with TRBJ2-3; D gene uncertain. The CDR3 is 14 residues long. The germline V and J ends were trimmed by 2 bases and 1 base, with 7 bases remaining between them. CDR1 and CDR2 from the germline V gene are SGHTA and FQGNSA. The CDR3 reads CASSLSFRTDTQYF. Here the CDR3 DNA reads TGTGCCAGCAGCTTAAGCTTTCGCACAGATACGCAGTATTTT.

The rearrangement links TRBV2 to TRBJ1-5; D is possibly TRBD1 (6 bases). The germline gives CDR1 SNHLY, CDR2 FYNNEI. V lost 9 bases, J lost 4 bases, and 16 bases lay in between. This CDR3 spans 14 amino acids. The CDR3 is CASAGAVGNQPQHF. Here the CDR3 DNA reads TGTGCCAGTGCGGGGGCAGTTGGGAATCAGCCCCAGCATTTT.

This clone was seen a single time. The genes are TRBV10-3 and TRBJ1-5, with TRBD1 as a possible D gene (5 bases). V was pared by 5 bases and J by 0 bases, with 11 bases between. The CDR3 loop spans 15 amino acids. The germline V gene has CDR1 ENHRY and CDR2 SYGVKD. The CDR3 sequence: CAISYDSHSNQPQHF. The CDR3 nucleotides read TGTGCCATCAGTTATGACAGCCATAGCAATCAGCCCCAGCATTTT.

The chain uses TRBV4-1 and TRBJ2-1, with D unresolved. The CDR3 has 14 amino acids. Germline loops: CDR1 MGHRA, CDR2 YSYEKL. The V gene lost 1 base and the J gene lost 6 bases, with 10 bases spanning the gap. CDR3 nucleotides: TGCGCCAGCAGCCAAGGTCGGGCACTCAATGAGCAGTTCTTC. Its translation: CASSQGRALNEQFF.

The V call is TRBV7-3, the J call TRBJ2-3; D is unclear. This CDR3 is built from 15 residues. V shed 2 bases and J shed 6 bases, with 15 bases lying between them. CDR1 and CDR2 from the germline V gene are SGHTA and FQGTGA. The CDR3 coding sequence is TGTGCCAGCAGCTTAGGGCTTTCCAGAGAGGATACGCAGTATTTT. Translated: CASSLGLSREDTQYF.

This chain links TRBV7-3 with TRBJ2-5; D might be TRBD1 (5 bases). V shed 2 bases and J shed 7 bases, with 11 bases lying between them. The CDR3 has 13 residues. Germline CDR1 is SGHTA and CDR2 is FQGTGA. The CDR3: CASSLGPQGTQYF. CDR3 DNA sequence: TGTGCCAGCAGCTTAGGGCCCCAGGGGACCCAGTACTTC.

The sample holds a few counts of this clone. This chain links TRBV2 with TRBJ1-5, with 8 bases fitting TRBD1. The CDR3 sequence is 15 residues long. Germline-derived CDR1 and CDR2 are SNHLY and FYNNEI. The V segment lost 8 bases and the J segment 0 bases; nucleotides outside the gene matches: 6. CDR3 in amino acids: CASQQGVNSNQPQHF. The CDR3 nucleotides read TGTGCCAGCCAACAGGGGGTAAATAGCAATCAGCCCCAGCATTTT.

This clone was found a few times. This chain joins TRBV6-5 and TRBJ1-1; D is undetermined. V lost 2 bases to trimming and J lost 4 bases, with 8 bases between them. The CDR3 loop spans 13 amino acids. Germline V gives CDR1 MNHEY, CDR2 SVGAGI. The CDR3: CASSYGRFTEAFF. In nucleotides, the CDR3 is TGTGCCAGCAGTTACGGGAGGTTCACTGAAGCTTTCTTT.

The V call is TRBV29-1, the J call TRBJ2-7, with D possibly being TRBD1 (6 bases). CDR3 length equals 14 residues. Per the germline V gene, CDR1 is SQVTM and CDR2 is ANQGSEA. V lost 6 bases and J 0 bases, leaving 15 bases between the germline ends. The DNA of the CDR3 is TGCAGCGTAGCCGGGACACGGAGCTCCTACGAGCAGTACTTC. Its translation: CSVAGTRSSYEQYF.

The chain recombines TRBV14 with TRBJ1-1; D is ambiguous. CDR1 and CDR2 (germline): SGHDN, FVKESK. The CDR3 consists of 12 residues. Trimming pared 6 bases from V and 1 base from J, leaving 6 bases between. This chain's CDR3 is CASSSWNTEAFF. The CDR3 bases are TGTGCCAGCAGTTCATGGAACACTGAAGCTTTCTTT.

DNA of the CDR3: TGCGCCAGCACTCCCATTTGGGGGAGGTGGGTAATCTCCTACAATGAGCAGTTCTTC. Protein: CASTPIWGRWVISYNEQFF. The J gene is TRBJ2-1, the V gene TRBV4-1, with TRBD2 as a possible D gene (6 bases). This CDR3 spans 19 amino acids. Deletions cut 7 bases from V and 0 bases from J, with 25 bases between. Per germline, CDR1 MGHRA and CDR2 YSYEKL.

The chain uses TRBV11-2 and TRBJ2-7; 9 bases are a match to TRBD2. Germline V gene sequence: CDR1 SGHAT, CDR2 FQNNGV. This CDR3 has 17 residues. V shed 4 bases and J 0 bases; nucleotides not matched to a gene: 10. The CDR3 DNA is TGTGCCAGCAGCTCCTTAGGACTAGCGCGCAGCTCCTACGAGCAGTACTTC. It specifies CASSSLGLARSSYEQYF.

The chain recombines TRBV4-2 with TRBJ1-5; D remains ambiguous. The germline CDR1 and CDR2 sequences are LGHNA and YNFKEQ. V was clipped by 0 bases and J by 3 bases, with 12 bases between them. This CDR3 is built from 16 residues. The CDR3 region has the DNA TGTGCCAGCAGCCAAGATGGCTGGGCCGACAATCAGCCCCAGCATTTT. Its protein is CASSQDGWADNQPQHF.

The genes are TRBV5-5 and TRBJ1-2; tentatively, D is TRBD1 (6 bases). Germline V gene data show CDR1 as SGHKS and CDR2 as YYEKEE (reference sequence). V lost 0 bases and J lost 8, with 11 bases in between. This CDR3 region has 13 residues. The chain's CDR3 is CASSLGGARGYTF. The CDR3 DNA is TGTGCCAGCAGCTTGGGGGGGGCCCGAGGCTACACCTTC.

The chain joins TRBV28 to TRBJ1-2, with TRBD1 as a possible D gene (6 bases). Germline V CDR1 and CDR2: MDHEN, SYDVKM. Trimming shortened V by 3 bases and J by 3 bases, and 17 bases separated the two germline ends. The CDR3 has 16 residues. The CDR3 DNA reads TGTGCCAGCAGTTTGGGGGGCGCAGGGTTTGACTATGGCTACACCTTC. Encoded protein: CASSLGGAGFDYGYTF.

V is TRBV10-3 and J is TRBJ2-2, with D tentatively TRBD2 (5 bases). Germline V gives CDR1 ENHRY, CDR2 SYGVKD. V lost 2 bases and J 6 bases, leaving 13 bases between the germline ends. The CDR3 spans 15 residues. The chain's CDR3 is CAISENMGVAGELFF. Here the CDR3 DNA reads TGTGCCATCAGTGAGAATATGGGAGTCGCCGGGGAGCTGTTTTTT.

This sequence joins TRBV7-2 and TRBJ2-7, with 10 bases fitting TRBD2. This CDR3 has 15 residues. V was clipped by 4 bases and J by 7 bases; unmatched bases: 10. The germline CDR1 and CDR2 sequences are SGHTA and FQGNSA. The CDR3 protein is CASSSQAGGPGEQYF. CDR3 bases: TGTGCCAGCAGCTCCCAAGCGGGAGGGCCGGGGGAGCAGTACTTC.

The chain combines TRBV6-5 with TRBJ2-5, with D unclear. Between the trimmed V and J ends, which lost 7 bases and 4 bases, there was a span of 7 bases. The CDR3 extends over 11 amino acids. Germline V lookup: CDR1 MNHEY, CDR2 SVGAGI. The CDR3 coding sequence is TGTGCCAGCACCAAGGGAGAGACCCAGTACTTC. Amino acid sequence: CASTKGETQYF.

The CDR3 protein is CSAGQGSAADTQYF. The DNA of the CDR3 is TGCAGCGCCGGACAGGGGAGCGCTGCAGATACGCAGTATTTT. The chain couples TRBV29-1 to TRBJ2-3; 9 positions agree with TRBD1. CDR1 and CDR2 (germline): SQVTM, ANQGSEA. The CDR3 runs to 14 residues. The junction had 9 bases not matched to a gene; V was cut back by 7 bases and J by 4 bases.

This sequence joins TRBV27 and TRBJ2-7, with 7 bases identical to TRBD2. V shed 6 bases, J shed 3 bases, and the junction held 14 bases outside the gene matches. Germline V lookup: CDR1 MNHEY, CDR2 SMNVEV (reference sequence). The CDR3 consists of 16 residues. CDR3 protein: CASSNRFTSENYEQYF. As DNA, the CDR3 is TGTGCCAGCAGCAACCGCTTTACTAGCGAGAACTACGAGCAGTACTTC.

J is TRBJ2-7 and V is TRBV27, with 9 bases that match TRBD2. Germline V gives CDR1 MNHEY, CDR2 SMNVEV (reference sequence). After removal of 6 bases from V and 0 bases from J, the junction contained 6 bases not matched to a gene. The CDR3 consists of 15 residues. The CDR3 nucleotides read TGTGCCAGCAGAAAGTATAGCGGGAGCTCCTACGAGCAGTACTTC. Encoded protein: CASRKYSGSSYEQYF.

This clone appeared a few times. The chain joins TRBV7-6 to TRBJ2-7, with TRBD1 identical over 9 bases. Losses at the gene ends were 2 bases for V and 5 bases for J; bases not matched to a gene: 7. The CDR3 has 15 residues. Germline CDR1 reads SGHVS; CDR2 reads FNYEAQ. CDR3 DNA: TGTGCCAGCAGCTTAAGGGACAGGGATTGGCACGAGCAGTACTTC. Residues: CASSLRDRDWHEQYF.